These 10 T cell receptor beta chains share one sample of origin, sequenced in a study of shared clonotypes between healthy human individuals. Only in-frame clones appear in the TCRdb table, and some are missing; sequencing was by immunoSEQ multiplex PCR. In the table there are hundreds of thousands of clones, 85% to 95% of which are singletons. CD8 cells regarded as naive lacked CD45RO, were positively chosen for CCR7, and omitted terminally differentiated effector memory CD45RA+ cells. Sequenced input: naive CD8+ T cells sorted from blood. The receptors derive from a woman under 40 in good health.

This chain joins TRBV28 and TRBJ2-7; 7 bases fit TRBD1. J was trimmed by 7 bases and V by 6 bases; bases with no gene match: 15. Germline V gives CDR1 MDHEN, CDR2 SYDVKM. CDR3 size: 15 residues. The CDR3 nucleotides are TGTGCCAGCAGAAATCCGACAGGGCCCGGGTGGGAGCAGTACTTC. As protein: CASRNPTGPGWEQYF.

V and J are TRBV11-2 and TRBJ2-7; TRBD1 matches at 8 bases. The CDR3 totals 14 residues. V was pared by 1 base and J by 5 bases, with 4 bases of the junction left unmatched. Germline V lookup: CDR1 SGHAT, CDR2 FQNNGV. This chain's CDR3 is CASSLGQGADEQYF. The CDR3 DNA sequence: TGTGCCAGCAGCTTAGGCCAGGGGGCGGACGAGCAGTACTTC.

CDR3 residues: CASSLARGSSYEQYF. In DNA, the CDR3 is TGTGCCAGCAGCTTAGCCCGGGGGTCCTCCTACGAGCAGTACTTC. The gene calls are TRBV7-8 and TRBJ2-7, with D perhaps TRBD2 (6 bases). The CDR3 is made up of 15 amino acids. Germline CDR1 is SGHVS and CDR2 is FQNEAQ. The V end was cut by 0 bases, the J end by 0 bases, with 9 bases between.

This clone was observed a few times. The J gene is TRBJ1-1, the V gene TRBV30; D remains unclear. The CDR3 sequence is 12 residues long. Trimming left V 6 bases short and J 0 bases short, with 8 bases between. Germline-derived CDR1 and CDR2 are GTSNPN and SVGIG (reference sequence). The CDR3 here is CACTTLNTEAFF. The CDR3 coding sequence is TGTGCCTGTACGACCCTGAACACTGAAGCTTTCTTT.

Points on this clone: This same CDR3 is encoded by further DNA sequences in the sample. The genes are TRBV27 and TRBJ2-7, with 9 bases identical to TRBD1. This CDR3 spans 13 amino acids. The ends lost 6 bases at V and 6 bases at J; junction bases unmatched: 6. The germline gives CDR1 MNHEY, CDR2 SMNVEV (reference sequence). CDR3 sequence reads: CASRPGTGREQYF. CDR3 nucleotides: TGTGCCAGCAGACCCGGGACAGGGCGCGAGCAGTACTTC.

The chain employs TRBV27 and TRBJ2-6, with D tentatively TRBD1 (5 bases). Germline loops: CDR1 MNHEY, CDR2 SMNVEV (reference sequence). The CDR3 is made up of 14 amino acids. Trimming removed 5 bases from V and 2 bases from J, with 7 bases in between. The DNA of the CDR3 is TGTGCCAGCAGTGTAGGGGCTGGGGCCAACGTCCTGACTTTC. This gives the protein CASSVGAGANVLTF.

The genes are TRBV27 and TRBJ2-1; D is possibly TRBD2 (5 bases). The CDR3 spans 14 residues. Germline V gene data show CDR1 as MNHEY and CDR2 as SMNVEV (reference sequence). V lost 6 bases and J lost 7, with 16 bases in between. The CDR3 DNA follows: TGTGCCAGCAGCCCTGAGGGCCCGGGTAATGAGCAGTTCTTC. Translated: CASSPEGPGNEQFF.

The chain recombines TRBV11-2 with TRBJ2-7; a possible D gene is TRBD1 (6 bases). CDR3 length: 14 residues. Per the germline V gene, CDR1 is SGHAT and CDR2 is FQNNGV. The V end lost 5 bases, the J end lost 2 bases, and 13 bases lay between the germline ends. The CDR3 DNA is TGTGCCAGCAGCCCCGAGGGGACAACCTACGAGCAGTACTTC. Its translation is CASSPEGTTYEQYF. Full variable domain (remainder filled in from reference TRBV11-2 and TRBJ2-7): EAGVAQSPRYKIIEKRQSVAFWCNPISGHATLYWYQQILGQGPKLLIQFQNNGVVDDSQLPKDRFSAERLKGVDSTLKIQPAKLEDSAVYLCASSPEGTTYEQYFGPGTRLTVT.

The CDR3 region has the DNA TGTGCCAGCAGTTACTCGACGGGAAAAACGACCTACGAGCAGTACTTC. Its translation: CASSYSTGKTTYEQYF. V is TRBV6-5 and J is TRBJ2-7, with a weak D call TRBD2 (5 bases). This CDR3 contains 16 residues. Trimming left V 0 bases short and J 2 bases short, with 14 bases between. Germline CDR1 reads MNHEY; CDR2 reads SVGAGI.

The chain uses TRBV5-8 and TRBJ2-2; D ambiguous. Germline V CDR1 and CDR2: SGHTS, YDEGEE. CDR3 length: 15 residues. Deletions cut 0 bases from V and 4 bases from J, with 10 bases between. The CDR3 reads CASSLAVEITGELFF. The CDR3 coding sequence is TGTGCCAGCAGCTTGGCCGTCGAGATCACCGGGGAGCTGTTTTTT.